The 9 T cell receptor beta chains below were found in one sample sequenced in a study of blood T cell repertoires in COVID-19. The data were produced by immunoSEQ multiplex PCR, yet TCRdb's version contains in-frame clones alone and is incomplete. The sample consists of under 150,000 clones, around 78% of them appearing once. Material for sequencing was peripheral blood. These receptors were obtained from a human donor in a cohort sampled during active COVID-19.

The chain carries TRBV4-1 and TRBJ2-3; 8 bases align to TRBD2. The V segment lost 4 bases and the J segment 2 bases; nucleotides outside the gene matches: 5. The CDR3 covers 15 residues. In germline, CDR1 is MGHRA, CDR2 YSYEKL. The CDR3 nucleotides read TGCGCCAGCAGCCCCGGGACTAGGGACACAGATACGCAGTATTTT. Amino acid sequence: CASSPGTRDTDTQYF.

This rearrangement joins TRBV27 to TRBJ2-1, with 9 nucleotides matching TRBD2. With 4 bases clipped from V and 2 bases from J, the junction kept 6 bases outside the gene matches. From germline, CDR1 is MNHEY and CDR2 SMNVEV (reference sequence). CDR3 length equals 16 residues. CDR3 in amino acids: CASSSPAGGPYNEQFF. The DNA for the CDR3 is TGTGCCAGCAGTTCCCCGGCGGGGGGGCCCTACAATGAGCAGTTCTTC.

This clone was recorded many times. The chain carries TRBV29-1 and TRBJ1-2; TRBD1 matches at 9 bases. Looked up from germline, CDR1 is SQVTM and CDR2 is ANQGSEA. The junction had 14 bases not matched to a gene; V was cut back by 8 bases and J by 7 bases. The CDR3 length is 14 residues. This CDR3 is CSIKLTGGISGYTF. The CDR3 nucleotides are TGCAGCATAAAATTGACAGGGGGGATAAGTGGCTACACCTTC.

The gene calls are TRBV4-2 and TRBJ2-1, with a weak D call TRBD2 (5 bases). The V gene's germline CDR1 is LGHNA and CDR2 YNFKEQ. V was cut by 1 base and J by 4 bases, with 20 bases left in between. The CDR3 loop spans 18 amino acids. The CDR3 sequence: CASSQVSARAYAYNEQFF. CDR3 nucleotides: TGTGCCAGCAGCCAAGTATCGGCGAGGGCCTACGCTTACAATGAGCAGTTCTTC.

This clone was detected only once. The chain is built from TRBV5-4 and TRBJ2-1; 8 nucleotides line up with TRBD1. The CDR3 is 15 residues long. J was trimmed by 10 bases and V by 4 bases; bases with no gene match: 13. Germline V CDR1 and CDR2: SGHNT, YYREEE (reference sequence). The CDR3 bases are TGTGCCAGCAGCCCGGGGGACCGAGCAGGGGGCGAGCAGTTCTTC. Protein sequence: CASSPGDRAGGEQFF.

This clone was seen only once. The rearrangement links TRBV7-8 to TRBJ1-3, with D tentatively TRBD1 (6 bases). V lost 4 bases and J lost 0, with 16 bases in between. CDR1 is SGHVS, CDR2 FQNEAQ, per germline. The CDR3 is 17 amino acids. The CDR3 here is CASSSQERGYSGNTIYF. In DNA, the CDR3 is TGTGCCAGCAGCTCACAAGAGAGGGGGTACTCTGGAAACACCATATATTTT.

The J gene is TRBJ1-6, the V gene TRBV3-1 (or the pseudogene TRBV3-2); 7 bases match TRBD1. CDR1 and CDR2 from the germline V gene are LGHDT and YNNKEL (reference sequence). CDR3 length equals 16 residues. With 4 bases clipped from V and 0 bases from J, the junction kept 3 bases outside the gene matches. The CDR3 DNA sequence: TGTGCCAGCAGCCTGGGACAGAGCTCCTATAATTCACCCCTCCACTTT. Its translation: CASSLGQSSYNSPLHF.

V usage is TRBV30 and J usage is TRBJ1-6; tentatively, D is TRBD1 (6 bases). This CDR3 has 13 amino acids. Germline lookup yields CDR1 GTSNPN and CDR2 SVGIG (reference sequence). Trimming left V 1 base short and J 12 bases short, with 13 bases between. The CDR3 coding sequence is TGTGCCTGGAGTGACAGGGAGCTGGAACCCCTCCACTTT. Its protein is CAWSDRELEPLHF.

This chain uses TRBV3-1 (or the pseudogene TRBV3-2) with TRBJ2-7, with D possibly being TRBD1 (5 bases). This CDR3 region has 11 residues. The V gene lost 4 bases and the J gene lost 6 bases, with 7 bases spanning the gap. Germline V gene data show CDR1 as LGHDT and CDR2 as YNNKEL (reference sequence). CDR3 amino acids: CASSRQGEQYF. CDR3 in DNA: TGTGCCAGCAGCCGTCAGGGCGAGCAGTACTTC.